These 13 T cell receptor beta chains share one sample of origin, sequenced in a study of CD8 T cells in ankylosing spondylitis. Notes on the study in general: What appeared characteristic of ankylosing spondylitis blood was a TCR beta motif of eight highly homologous variants.

A single record per CDR3 protein comes from TCRdb applying MiXCR to the 5' RACE reads. The sample consists of hundreds of thousands of distinct CDR3 sequences, about 10% of them appearing once. Antigens of these TCRs are unknown. Sample: blood, either unsorted or a sorted T cell fraction (not recorded which). These receptors all come from a male donor with ankylosing spondylitis.

This clonotype was counted at least ten times. The chain combines TRBV12-3 or TRBV12-4 with TRBJ2-1, with 7 bases fitting TRBD2. CDR3 length: 11 residues. Trimming took 5 bases from V and 14 from J; bases not matched to a gene: 6. The CDR3 DNA reads TGTGCCAGCAGTCCTAGCGGCCCCAAGTTCTTC. This gives the protein CASSPSGPKFF.

The chain is built from TRBV7-6 and TRBJ1-2; the D gene is possibly TRBD1 (5 bases). V was clipped by 3 bases and J by 8 bases, with 22 bases between them. The CDR3 is made up of 16 amino acids. Germline V gene data show CDR1 as SGHVS and CDR2 as FNYEAQ. The CDR3 is CASSLSGQGSVEGYTF. The CDR3 coding sequence is TGTGCCAGCAGCTTGAGTGGACAAGGGTCGGTGGAAGGCTACACCTTC.

This clonotype was seen a few times. The CDR3 here is CASSVLSSSADTQYF. In DNA, the CDR3 is TGTGCCAGCAGCGTACTGTCCTCTAGCGCAGATACGCAGTATTTT. J is TRBJ2-3 and V is TRBV9; maybe TRBD2 (6 bases). CDR1 is SGDLS, CDR2 YYNGEE, per germline. The CDR3 contains 15 residues. Deletions cut 1 base from V and 4 bases from J, with 13 bases between.

In the case of this clonotype: Being one base from a much bigger clone, this may be a read error. The chain links TRBV15 to TRBJ1-1; D remains unclear. Germline loops: CDR1 LNHNV, CDR2 YYDKDF (reference sequence). This CDR3 has 13 residues. Deletions cut 3 bases from V and 1 base from J, with 6 bases between. CDR3 sequence (DNA): TGTGCCACCAGCAGTGAACAGAACACTGAAGCTTTCTTT. It translates to CATSSEQNTEAFF.

This clonotype was counted a few times. The CDR3, as DNA: TGTGCCAGCAGTTTTGGCAGGAGTTGGATAGAGACCCAGTACTTC. Amino acid sequence: CASSFGRSWIETQYF. The J gene is TRBJ2-5, the V gene TRBV12-3 or TRBV12-4; D not certain. Trimming removed 3 bases from V and 4 bases from J, with 15 bases in between. This CDR3 region has 15 residues.

This clonotype was recorded at least ten times. V usage is TRBV7-2 and J usage is TRBJ2-1; D is perhaps TRBD2 (5 bases). This CDR3 comprises 13 residues. Trimming pared 7 bases from V and 6 bases from J, leaving 13 bases between. CDR1 and CDR2 from the germline V gene are SGHTA and FQGNSA. The CDR3 spells CASTPLVPNEQFF. For the CDR3, the DNA is TGTGCCAGCACCCCACTAGTTCCCAATGAGCAGTTCTTC.

At least ten counts were recorded for this clonotype. V is TRBV7-2 and J is TRBJ2-7; D is undetermined. V was cut by 2 bases and J by 5 bases, with 4 bases left in between. The V gene's germline CDR1 is SGHTA and CDR2 FQGNSA. This CDR3 is 11 amino acids long. Written as DNA, the CDR3 is TGTGCCAGCAGCTTAAGCCACGAGCAGTACTTC. Translating it yields CASSLSHEQYF.

This sequence joins TRBV7-2 and TRBJ2-1; D is undetermined. The length of the CDR3 is 12 residues. Trimming took 1 base from V and 12 from J, leaving 10 bases between them. Germline CDR1 reads SGHTA; CDR2 reads FQGNSA. In DNA, the CDR3 is TGTGCCAGCAGCTTAGTAGGAAATCCGCAGTTCTTC. It specifies CASSLVGNPQFF.

Only a few counts were recorded for this clonotype. The rearrangement uses TRBV5-1 and TRBJ2-1; 11 bases map to TRBD2. Per germline, CDR1 SGHRS and CDR2 YFSETQ. V trimming: 4 bases; J trimming: 7 bases; junction bases outside the gene matches: 13. CDR3 size: 17 residues. CDR3 coding DNA: TGCGCCAGCAGCCGACGCTCACTAGCGGGAGTAGCGAATGAGCAGTTCTTC. This encodes CASSRRSLAGVANEQFF.

This clonotype was detected only a few times. V gene TRBV9 combines with J gene TRBJ2-3, with D possibly called TRBD1 or TRBD2 (6 bases each). Germline CDR1 reads SGDLS; CDR2 reads YYNGEE. The CDR3 sequence is 16 residues long. The V and J ends lost 4 bases and 6 bases respectively, with 21 bases between them. The CDR3, as DNA: TGTGCCAGCAGCACCGGGACATTCGGGGGAGAGGATACGCAGTATTTT. Translating it yields CASSTGTFGGEDTQYF.

Only a few counts were recorded for this clonotype. The chain carries TRBV7-2 and TRBJ1-5; D call uncertain. The V gene lost 2 bases and the J gene lost 7 bases, with 12 bases spanning the gap. The CDR3 covers 14 residues. Germline V gives CDR1 SGHTA, CDR2 FQGNSA. The chain's CDR3 is CASSLRAGGQPQHF. The DNA for the CDR3 is TGTGCCAGCAGCTTACGGGCCGGCGGGCAGCCCCAGCATTTT.

In this sample, this clonotype turned up a few times. The rearrangement links TRBV27 to TRBJ2-2; weak D call: TRBD2 (6 bases). This CDR3 comprises 15 residues. CDR1 and CDR2 (germline): MNHEY, SMNVEV (reference sequence). The ends were cut back, 1 base at V and 4 bases at J, with 10 bases in the middle. The CDR3 region is CASSLLGGSTGELFF. The DNA for the CDR3 is TGTGCCAGCAGTTTATTGGGGGGATCCACCGGGGAGCTGTTTTTT.

This clonotype was picked up a small number of times. The V and J genes are TRBV29-1 and TRBJ1-1, with 7 bases matching TRBD1. CDR1 SQVTM and CDR2 ANQGSEA come from the germline V gene. Trimming took 7 bases from V and 6 from J; bases not matched to a gene: 5. This CDR3 is built from 11 residues. In DNA, the CDR3 is TGCAGCGCTAAAACAGGGGCTGAAGCTTTCTTT. Encoded protein: CSAKTGAEAFF. Using reference TRBV29-1 and TRBJ1-1 for the parts outside the CDR3, the full variable domain is SAVISQKPSRDICQRGTSLTIQCQVDSQVTMMFWYRQQPGQSLTLIATANQGSEATYESGFVIDKFPISRPNLTFSTLTVSNMSPEDSSIYLCSAKTGAEAFFGQGTRLTVV.